Presented here are 32 T cell receptor beta chains from one specimen sequenced in a study of a mutant IDH1 vaccine in newly diagnosed glioma. Indicated time point: week 23, last vaccination. A 20-mer mutant IDH1 peptide at 300 ug was injected subcutaneously with topical imiquimod. Assay used: immunoSEQ multiplex PCR; TCRdb lists only in-frame clones, some missing. The sample includes about 86,000 clones, roughly 85% seen only once; the top ten take about 2.2%. No antigen is known for these receptors. Sequencing used PBMCs, obtained from a glioma patient whose treatment included an IDH1 peptide vaccine. The receptor source for this set is a man aged 30-40 years with glioma. Some clones in this sample may be carry-over from other donors' samples.

The CDR3 spells CASSTGKEKLFF. CDR3 sequence (DNA): TGTGCCAGCAGTACAGGGAAGGAAAAACTGTTTTTT. V is TRBV2 and J is TRBJ1-4; D may be TRBD1 (6 bases). This CDR3 has 12 residues. Looked up from germline, CDR1 is SNHLY and CDR2 is FYNNEI. With 5 bases removed from V and 8 bases from J, the gap between germline ends came to 9 bases.

This chain connects TRBV27 to TRBJ1-2; D perhaps matches TRBD1 (6 bases). The V and J ends lost 5 bases and 1 base respectively, with 11 bases between them. CDR3 length: 14 residues. Germline-derived CDR1 and CDR2 are MNHEY and SMNVEV (reference sequence). In DNA form, the CDR3 reads TGTGCCAGCAGTCCTCAGGGGATTAACTATGGCTACACCTTC. This sequence encodes CASSPQGINYGYTF.

This chain joins TRBV2 and TRBJ2-3; D perhaps matches TRBD1 (5 bases). Germline values: CDR1 SNHLY, CDR2 FYNNEI. The CDR3 covers 14 residues. Trimming took 3 bases from V and 3 from J, leaving 10 bases between them. This CDR3 is CASSDWQGTDTQYF. The CDR3 DNA reads TGTGCCAGCAGTGATTGGCAGGGAACAGATACGCAGTATTTT.

V usage is TRBV11-1 and J usage is TRBJ2-6; tentatively, D is TRBD2 (5 bases). V was trimmed by 4 bases and J by 0 bases, leaving 10 bases between them. The CDR3 length is 16 residues. Germline V lookup: CDR1 SGHAT, CDR2 FQDESV (reference sequence). CDR3 in DNA: TGTGCCAGCAGCTCGCCCGGGGTCTCTGGGGCCAACGTCCTGACTTTC. This encodes CASSSPGVSGANVLTF. The variable domain in full, with the rest retrieved from reference TRBV11-1 and TRBJ2-6, is EAEVAQSPRYKITEKSQAVAFWCDPISGHATLYWYRQILGQGPELLVQFQDESVVDDSQLPKDRFSAERLKGVDSTLKIQPAELGDSAMYLCASSSPGVSGANVLTFGAGSRLTVL.

The rearrangement uses TRBV7-9 and TRBJ1-1, with no clear D. Germline V lookup: CDR1 SEHNR, CDR2 FQNEAQ (reference sequence). Trimming removed 3 bases from V and 7 bases from J, with 9 bases in between. The CDR3 loop spans 12 amino acids. The CDR3 DNA follows: TGTGCCAGCAGCTTTGCCGGAGTTGAAGCTTTCTTT. Translated: CASSFAGVEAFF.

V gene TRBV5-6 combines with J gene TRBJ1-4; no clear D. This CDR3 is built from 15 residues. Trimming took off 3 bases at V and 3 bases at J, with 12 bases between the two ends. Germline V lookup: CDR1 SGHDT, CDR2 YYEEEE. In DNA form, the CDR3 reads TGTGCCAGCAGCTCCATCGCTTTGGCTAATGAAAAACTGTTTTTT. The encoded protein is CASSSIALANEKLFF.

The J gene is TRBJ1-1, the V gene TRBV19; the D is unclear. The CDR3 is made up of 13 amino acids. From germline, CDR1 is LNHDA and CDR2 SQIVND (reference sequence). The ends were cut back, 1 base at V and 0 bases at J, with 3 bases in the middle. The CDR3 nucleotides read TGTGCCAGTAGTATAGTTCTGAACACTGAAGCTTTCTTT. This translates into CASSIVLNTEAFF.

In nucleotides, the CDR3 is TGTGCCAGCAGCCAAGATCAGTATCCAGGACTAGCGGGGGGCCTCCAGGGAGATACGCAGTATTTT. Its protein product is CASSQDQYPGLAGGLQGDTQYF. The chain carries TRBV4-2 and TRBJ2-3; 14 bases are shared with TRBD2. V lost 0 bases, J lost 5 bases, and 19 bases stayed unmatched. Germline V gene data show CDR1 as LGHNA and CDR2 as YNFKEQ. This CDR3 has 22 amino acids.

The rearrangement links TRBV30 to TRBJ1-1; D unresolved. The germline V gene has CDR1 GTSNPN and CDR2 SVGIG (reference sequence). The V gene lost 3 bases and the J gene lost 0 bases, with 11 bases spanning the gap. The CDR3 sequence is 14 residues long. CDR3 sequence: CAWSVGNLNTEAFF. Written as DNA, the CDR3 is TGTGCCTGGAGCGTTGGTAACTTGAACACTGAAGCTTTCTTT.

The gene calls are TRBV2 and TRBJ2-3; a weak D match, TRBD2 (6 bases). The CDR3 runs 15 residues. The V end lost 9 bases, the J end lost 2 bases, and 18 bases lay between the germline ends. Germline values: CDR1 SNHLY, CDR2 FYNNEI. The CDR3 region has the DNA TGTGCCAGTGGGGGGAGAGCGCTAGCCACAGATACGCAGTATTTT. As protein: CASGGRALATDTQYF. Together with reference TRBV2 and TRBJ2-3, the CDR3 gives the full variable domain: EPEVTQTPSHQVTQMGQEVILRCVPISNHLYFYWYRQILGQKVEFLVSFYNNEISEKSEIFDDQFSVERPDGSNFTLKIRSTKLEDSAMYFCASGGRALATDTQYFGPGTRLTVL.

This chain joins TRBV4-1 and TRBJ1-2; 11 bases fit TRBD1. V shed 0 bases, J shed 8 bases, and the junction held 5 bases outside the gene matches. Germline CDR1 is MGHRA and CDR2 is YSYEKL. The CDR3 is made up of 15 amino acids. For the CDR3, the DNA is TGCGCCAGCAGCCAAGAAAGGGGGACAGGGGGAGGCTACACCTTC. Amino acids: CASSQERGTGGGYTF.

The chain employs TRBV27 and TRBJ2-7, with TRBD2 matching 7 bases. J was trimmed by 6 bases and V by 2 bases; bases with no gene match: 7. Germline V lookup: CDR1 MNHEY, CDR2 SMNVEV (reference sequence). The CDR3 totals 14 residues. The DNA for the CDR3 is TGTGCCAGCAGTTTAGGGGGGGTGGGGCGCGAGCAGTACTTC. Translated, it gives CASSLGGVGREQYF.

The chain is built from TRBV2 and TRBJ2-6; unclear D gene. The CDR3 has 14 residues. Trimming took off 4 bases at V and 8 bases at J, with 12 bases between the two ends. Germline V CDR1 and CDR2: SNHLY, FYNNEI. For the CDR3, the DNA is TGTGCCAGCAGTGGACCTAACCCCACCAACGTCCTGACTTTC. Translation: CASSGPNPTNVLTF.

This sequence joins TRBV6-5 and TRBJ2-1; 8 bases match TRBD2. The CDR3 totals 13 residues. The J segment lost 9 bases and the V segment lost 5 bases, leaving 6 bases of the junction unmatched. Germline values: CDR1 MNHEY, CDR2 SVGAGI. CDR3 DNA: TGTGCCAGCAGTCGGGGGGGGCTCGGTGAGCAGTTCTTC. It yields the protein CASSRGGLGEQFF.

The genes are TRBV5-1 and TRBJ2-3; TRBD1 is a possible D gene (6 bases). Germline CDR1 reads SGHRS; CDR2 reads YFSETQ. The length of the CDR3 is 14 residues. Trimming took 3 bases from V and 3 from J, leaving 11 bases between them. As DNA, the CDR3 is TGCGCCAGCAGCTCAGGACAGCCGACAGATACGCAGTATTTT. Encoded protein: CASSSGQPTDTQYF. The full variable domain, its missing parts supplied by reference TRBV5-1 and TRBJ2-3, is KAGVTQTPRYLIKTRGQQVTLSCSPISGHRSVSWYQQTPGQGLQFLFEYFSETQRNKGNFPGRFSGRQFSNSRSEMNVSTLELGDSALYLCASSSGQPTDTQYFGPGTRLTVL.

The chain recombines TRBV19 with TRBJ1-1; 8 bases line up with TRBD1. The CDR3 is 13 residues long. Germline V gene lookup returns CDR1 LNHDA and CDR2 SQIVND (reference sequence). V trimming: 5 bases; J trimming: 6 bases; junction bases outside the gene matches: 5. This CDR3 reads CASSQGADAEAFF. CDR3 nucleotides: TGTGCCAGTAGTCAGGGGGCGGATGCTGAAGCTTTCTTT.

V usage is TRBV30 and J usage is TRBJ2-7; 7 positions agree with TRBD2. The J segment lost 5 bases and the V segment lost 4 bases, leaving 2 bases of the junction unmatched. The V gene's germline CDR1 is GTSNPN and CDR2 SVGIG (reference sequence). This CDR3 is built from 11 residues. CDR3 loop: CAWMGGNEQYF. CDR3 sequence (DNA): TGTGCCTGGATGGGGGGGAACGAGCAGTACTTC.

The rearrangement joins TRBV9 to TRBJ2-3, with unresolved D. This CDR3 contains 15 residues. CDR1 and CDR2 (germline): SGDLS, YYNGEE. Trimming pared 0 bases from V and 5 bases from J, leaving 13 bases between. The CDR3 sequence: CASSVDVVSRDTQYF. CDR3 nucleotide sequence: TGTGCCAGCAGCGTAGACGTAGTAAGTAGAGATACGCAGTATTTT.

The chain has TRBV9 and TRBJ2-3; D remains ambiguous. The CDR3 totals 14 residues. Trimming shortened V by 0 bases and J by 0 bases, and 5 bases separated the two germline ends. Germline V lookup: CDR1 SGDLS, CDR2 YYNGEE. The CDR3 is CASSVEASTDTQYF. The CDR3 DNA reads as TGTGCCAGCAGCGTAGAGGCGAGCACAGATACGCAGTATTTT.

This clone was observed a single time. This sequence joins TRBV28 and TRBJ1-3; 8 bases align to TRBD1. Germline values: CDR1 MDHEN, CDR2 SYDVKM. The CDR3 is 15 amino acids. V lost 5 bases, J lost 1 base, and 4 bases stayed unmatched. The CDR3 sequence: CASSPWTGSGNTIYF. The CDR3 DNA is TGTGCCAGCAGTCCCTGGACAGGGTCTGGAAACACCATATATTTT. Supplemented by reference TRBV28 and TRBJ1-3, the full variable domain reads DVKVTQSSRYLVKRTGEKVFLECVQDMDHENMFWYRQDPGLGLRLIYFSYDVKMKEKGDIPEGYSVSREKKERFSLILESASTNQTSMYLCASSPWTGSGNTIYFGEGSWLTVV.

The CDR3 bases are TGTGCCAGCAGTCCAAGGGGATTCCGTTCCACCATATATTTT. Its protein is CASSPRGFRSTIYF. The rearrangement links TRBV28 to TRBJ1-3, with a tentative D call TRBD1 (5 bases). The CDR3 extends over 14 amino acids. Trimming removed 5 bases at V and 9 bases at J, with 17 bases between. Germline V gene lookup returns CDR1 MDHEN and CDR2 SYDVKM.

The chain couples TRBV29-1 to TRBJ2-1; TRBD1 matches at 8 bases. The junction had 7 bases not matched to a gene; V was cut back by 0 bases and J by 9 bases. From germline, CDR1 is SQVTM and CDR2 ANQGSEA. The CDR3 length is 14 residues. The CDR3: CSVEDPQGATEQFF. CDR3 sequence (DNA): TGCAGCGTTGAAGACCCGCAGGGGGCGACTGAGCAGTTCTTC.

The chain has TRBV5-8 and TRBJ2-2; 8 bases align to TRBD1. V dropped 3 bases and J dropped 3; count of bases not matched to a gene: 10. From germline, CDR1 is SGHTS and CDR2 YDEGEE. The CDR3 spans 17 residues. The CDR3 region is CASSSFSGQGYTGELFF. CDR3 DNA sequence: TGTGCCAGCAGCTCTTTTAGCGGACAGGGTTACACCGGGGAGCTGTTTTTT. Full variable domain (remainder filled in from reference TRBV5-8 and TRBJ2-2): EAGVTQSPTHLIKTRGQQATLRCSPISGHTSVYWYQQALGLGLQFLLWYDEGEERNRGNFPPRFSGRQFPNYSSELNVNALELEDSALYLCASSSFSGQGYTGELFFGEGSRLTVL.

V gene TRBV11-1 combines with J gene TRBJ1-1, with TRBD1 matching 7 bases. Germline values: CDR1 SGHAT, CDR2 FQDESV (reference sequence). J was trimmed by 1 base and V by 3 bases; bases with no gene match: 5. CDR3 length equals 15 residues. The CDR3 reads CASSFGQAANTEAFF. The CDR3 DNA is TGTGCCAGCAGCTTTGGACAGGCGGCGAACACTGAAGCTTTCTTT.

This clone appeared a single time. The V gene is TRBV30, the J gene TRBJ1-2; perhaps TRBD1 as D (5 bases). Germline loops: CDR1 GTSNPN, CDR2 SVGIG (reference sequence). There are 13 residues in the CDR3. V shed 3 bases and J shed 1 base, with 9 bases lying between them. CDR3 nucleotide sequence: TGTGCCTGGAGCTACAGGATTAACTATGGCTACACCTTC. Translated: CAWSYRINYGYTF.

The chain links TRBV10-3 to TRBJ1-2, with 8 bases that match TRBD1. Trimming at V came to 6 bases and at J to 3 bases, leaving 21 bases not matched to a gene. Germline V gene sequence: CDR1 ENHRY, CDR2 SYGVKD. The CDR3 consists of 19 residues. DNA of the CDR3: TGTGCCATCAGGACCCAGCCCCGCCCAGGACAGGGTTTTGACTATGGCTACACCTTC. Translated, it gives CAIRTQPRPGQGFDYGYTF.

This chain uses TRBV6-4 with TRBJ2-3; no clear D. This CDR3 has 13 amino acids. Germline CDR1 is MRHNA and CDR2 is SNTAGT. V lost 10 bases to trimming and J lost 0 bases, with 11 bases between them. CDR3 amino acids: CATRNSSTDTQYF. CDR3 nucleotides: TGTGCCACCCGGAATTCTAGCACAGATACGCAGTATTTT.

The rearrangement links TRBV27 to TRBJ2-5; D unclear. V lost 3 bases, J lost 1 base, and 6 bases lay in between. The germline V gene has CDR1 MNHEY and CDR2 SMNVEV (reference sequence). The CDR3 consists of 13 residues. The DNA of the CDR3 is TGTGCCAGCAGTTTCCGAACCCAAGAGACCCAGTACTTC. This translates into CASSFRTQETQYF.

The count of this clone is one. The rearrangement uses TRBV11-2 and TRBJ2-1; D perhaps matches TRBD1 (6 bases). Looked up from germline, CDR1 is SGHAT and CDR2 is FQNNGV. This CDR3 is built from 12 residues. V gave up 4 bases and J gave up 6 bases, with 7 bases separating them. The CDR3 DNA sequence: TGTGCCAGCAGCTCCAGGGGCAATGAGCAGTTCTTC. It translates to CASSSRGNEQFF. The complete variable domain, with remaining parts taken from reference TRBV11-2 and TRBJ2-1, reads EAGVAQSPRYKIIEKRQSVAFWCNPISGHATLYWYQQILGQGPKLLIQFQNNGVVDDSQLPKDRFSAERLKGVDSTLKIQPAKLEDSAVYLCASSSRGNEQFFGPGTRLTVL.

The chain carries TRBV7-9 and TRBJ1-1; a possible D gene is TRBD1 (5 bases). CDR3 length: 15 amino acids. Germline V CDR1 and CDR2: SEHNR, FQNEAQ (reference sequence). The germline V and J ends were trimmed by 0 bases and 1 base, with 9 bases remaining between them. The CDR3 here is CASSLARGANTEAFF. CDR3 bases: TGTGCCAGCAGCTTAGCTAGAGGGGCGAACACTGAAGCTTTCTTT.

The chain employs TRBV11-2 and TRBJ2-3; D is ambiguous. The CDR3 consists of 12 residues. CDR1 is SGHAT, CDR2 FQNNGV, per germline. V was clipped by 3 bases and J by 5 bases, with 6 bases between them. The CDR3 DNA sequence: TGTGCCAGCAGCTTTGGTCAAGATACGCAGTATTTT. Protein product: CASSFGQDTQYF.

The V gene is TRBV4-3, the J gene TRBJ1-6; 7 bases align to TRBD1. The V and J ends lost 0 bases and 10 bases, in that order; junction bases with no gene match: 6. The CDR3 consists of 15 residues. Germline V lookup: CDR1 LGHNA, CDR2 YSLEER. CDR3 nucleotide sequence: TGCGCCAGCAGCCAAGATAGGGCAGGGGGATCACCCCTCCACTTT. Translated: CASSQDRAGGSPLHF.